These T cell receptor beta chains were read from a single sample in a study of Graves' ophthalmopathy and Graves' hyperthyroidism. TCRdb redid the calling of the multiplex PCR reads with MiXCR, one entry per CDR3 protein. The table lists roughly 600,000 distinct CDR3 sequences, 39% of them singletons, with roughly 4% in the top ten. Sequencing was carried out using peripheral blood or thyroid tissue (not recorded which). These receptors originate from an adult man with Graves' hyperthyroidism. CDR3s include the opening cysteine and the closing phenylalanine or tryptophan. A D gene is named only where the DNA matches it firmly. Only some rows state a clone size, as once, few, many or a class for expanded clones.

j_call clone_size d_call v_call cdr3_nt cdr3_aa
TRBJ1-1 . TRBD1 TRBV18 TGTGCCAGCTCACCGTCCGGGACAGGGCGGGCTTTCTTT CASSPSGTGRAFF
TRBJ2-5 many . TRBV20-1 TGCAGTGCTGGTTCAGAGGTAGAATATCGTAAAAAGACCCAGTACTTC CSAGSEVEYRKKTQYF
TRBJ1-2 . TRBD1 TRBV12-3/TRBV12-4 TGTGCCAGCAGAGGGGGCGCGTCTTATGGCTACACCTTC CASRGGASYGYTF
TRBJ1-1 . . TRBV10-3 TGTGCCATCAGTGGGTCAAAAAGACCTACAGTGACGAACACTGAAGCTTTCTTT CAISGSKRPTVTNTEAFF
TRBJ1-5 many TRBD1 TRBV19 TGTGCCACTAACCCCAGGGCGGGACAGGGCTTTAATCAGCCCCAGCATTTT CATNPRAGQGFNQPQHF
TRBJ2-3 . TRBD2 TRBV20-1 TGTAGTGCCTATTCTCCATTAGCGGGAGTTTGGGATACGCAGTATTTT CSAYSPLAGVWDTQYF
TRBJ2-7 . . TRBV7-2 TGTGCCAGCAGCGTTGAACGGCAGGGTTCGGACGAGCAGTACTTC CASSVERQGSDEQYF
TRBJ2-7 many . TRBV6-2/TRBV6-3 TGTGCCAGCAGTTACGCGGACATTACCTACGAGCAGTACTTC CASSYADITYEQYF
TRBJ2-7 . . TRBV12-3/TRBV12-4 TGTGCCAGCAGTTTAGGGGGCATCTACAATGAGCAGTACTTC CASSLGGIYNEQYF
TRBJ1-1 . TRBD1 TRBV19 TGTGCCAGTAGTCAGGGGGCCTACGGGGTGACTGAAGCTTTCTTT CASSQGAYGVTEAFF
TRBJ2-7 . . TRBV24-1 TGTGCCACCAGTGATGGGGGGCCACCCTACGAGCAGTACTTC CATSDGGPPYEQYF
TRBJ2-2 . TRBD1 TRBV7-3 TGTGCCAGCAGCTTGTCGGGACAGGGTGCCACCGGGGAGCTGTTTTTT CASSLSGQGATGELFF
TRBJ1-3 few . TRBV6-5 TGTGCCAGCAGTCCCGGGACGGCCTCTGGAAACACCATATATTTT CASSPGTASGNTIYF
TRBJ1-2 many . TRBV6-1 TGTGCCAGCAGTGAAGCGGCAACTAACTATGGCTACACCTTC CASSEAATNYGYTF
TRBJ1-2 few . TRBV7-3 TGTGCCAGCAGCCCGGGACCGCCAGCTAACTATGGCTACACCTTC CASSPGPPANYGYTF
TRBJ2-5 . TRBD2 TRBV7-8 TGTGCCAGCAGCTTAGCTATCGGGACTAGCGGTTCGGAGACCCAGTACTTC CASSLAIGTSGSETQYF
TRBJ1-1 . . TRBV19 TGTGCCAGTAGTACGAGACAGGCATTTGGGATGAACACTGGAGCTTTCTTT CASSTRQAFGMNTGAFF
TRBJ1-6 many . TRBV6-1 TGTGCCAGCAGTGAAGCGGAATTCGACTCACCCCTCCACTTT CASSEAEFDSPLHF
TRBJ2-3 . TRBD2 TRBV20-1 TGCAGTGCCTGGACTAGCGGGAGGGCCGTAGATACGCAGTATTTT CSAWTSGRAVDTQYF
TRBJ2-5 many TRBD1 TRBV5-1 TGCGCCAGCAGCTTGGAAGACAGGGGGTTTGAGACCCAGTACTTC CASSLEDRGFETQYF
TRBJ1-4 . . TRBV7-9 TGTGCCAGCAGCTTGGGTACAGGAGTTAATGAAAAACTGTTTTTT CASSLGTGVNEKLFF
TRBJ1-1 many . TRBV11-3 TGTGCCAGCAGCTTAGAATCAGCTGAAGCTTTCTTT CASSLESAEAFF
TRBJ2-2 few . TRBV27 TGTGCCAGCAGTTCATTTGGCCCCGGGCCCGGGGAGCTGTTTTTT CASSSFGPGPGELFF
TRBJ2-7 few TRBD2 TRBV5-1 TGCGCCAGCAGCTTATCCCGGGGACTAGCGAACTACGAGCAGTACTTC CASSLSRGLANYEQYF
TRBJ2-3 . TRBD1 TRBV24-1 TGTGCCACCGGGGGACAGGGGTACGGCACAGATACGCAGTATTTT CATGGQGYGTDTQYF